This is a list of T cell receptor beta chains from one sample in a study of blood T cell repertoires in COVID-19. Using immunoSEQ multiplex PCR, the repertoire was profiled, and TCRdb retains in-frame clones only, with some absent. The repertoire holds fewer than 650,000 clones, with 85% to 90% as singletons. Material for sequencing was peripheral blood. The receptor set was obtained from a woman in her fifties or sixties with COVID-19, enrolled during active disease. The CDR3 runs from the conserved cysteine through the conserved F or W. D genes are given only for firm matches. Size tells how often a clone was seen (once, few, many) or the class of an expanded clone, and some rows leave it out.

-	TRBV28	TRBJ2-2	-	TGTGCCAGCAGTTTCCACGAACGGGGAGGGGGGCGAGGCACCGGGGAGCTGTTTTTT	CASSFHERGGGRGTGELFF
few	TRBV7-4	TRBJ2-2	-	TGTGCCAGCAGCTTACAACAGGGTGGAACCGGGGAGCTGTTTTTT	CASSLQQGGTGELFF
-	TRBV6-5	TRBJ1-1	TRBD1	TGTGCCAGCAGCACCCGGGACAGGGGGCCGGGTGTCGCTTTCTTT	CASSTRDRGPGVAFF
-	TRBV30	TRBJ1-1	TRBD1	TGTGCCTCCACCCGGGACAGGAACGCATTACGGGGCACTGAAGCTTTCTTT	CASTRDRNALRGTEAFF
few	TRBV21-1	TRBJ1-5	-	TGTGCCAGCAGCAAAGGCAGGGTTGCTCAGCCCCAGCATTTT	CASSKGRVAQPQHF
-	TRBV5-5	TRBJ1-2	TRBD1	TGTGCCAGCAGCAACCTCCCCGGACAGGGGTATGGCTACACCTTC	CASSNLPGQGYGYTF
-	TRBV5-1	TRBJ2-5	-	TGCGCCAGCAGTTCTATCCAGTCAGGAGAGACCCAGTACTTC	CASSSIQSGETQYF
-	TRBV11-2	TRBJ2-1	TRBD2	TGTGCCAGCAGCGCCGGACTAGCGGGGGGGCGGGGTGAGCAGTTCTTC	CASSAGLAGGRGEQFF
-	TRBV7-2	TRBJ2-2	-	TGTGCCAGCAGCAGTAGAAACACCGGGGAGCTGTTTTTT	CASSSRNTGELFF
-	TRBV11-2	TRBJ1-1	TRBD1	TGTGCCAGCAGCCCGCTCCTACAGGGGACTGAAGCTTTCTTT	CASSPLLQGTEAFF
once	TRBV19	TRBJ1-1	-	TGTGCCAGTAGTATTCTACAGAATGAAAACACTGAAGCTTTCTTT	CASSILQNENTEAFF
-	TRBV29-1	TRBJ1-2	TRBD1	TGCAGCGTTCAAACAGGGGGCTATGGCTACACCTTC	CSVQTGGYGYTF
few	TRBV3-1/TRBV3-2	TRBJ2-1	TRBD2	TGTGCCAGCAGCCAAAAGACTAGCGGGGGGGCCGCTGAGCAGTTCTTC	CASSQKTSGGAAEQFF
-	TRBV7-9	TRBJ1-1	-	TGTGCCAGCAGCTTCCTTCGAGGGCACCCGAACACTGAAGCTTTCTTT	CASSFLRGHPNTEAFF
-	TRBV19	TRBJ2-1	-	TGTGCCAGTAGTATGTGGGGGGGCAATTCAGGTAATGAGCAGTTCTTC	CASSMWGGNSGNEQFF
-	TRBV4-2	TRBJ2-3	-	TGTGCCAGCAGCCCACAGGAAAAGAAGGATACGCAGTATTTT	CASSPQEKKDTQYF
-	TRBV12-1	TRBJ2-1	-	TGTGCCAGCAGCTTAGAGTACAATGAGCAGTTCTTC	CASSLEYNEQFF
-	TRBV9	TRBJ1-3	TRBD1	TGTGCCAGCAGGGGGACAGCCGGAAACACCATATATTTT	CASRGTAGNTIYF
-	TRBV28	TRBJ1-1	-	TGTGCCAGCAGTTTTGGCCGACCGAGGACTGAAGCTTTCTTT	CASSFGRPRTEAFF
-	TRBV5-1	TRBJ2-2	-	TGCGCCAGCAGCTCAAACCAAATAGTGTACGCGAACACCGGGGAGCTGTTTTTT	CASSSNQIVYANTGELFF
-	TRBV12-3/TRBV12-4	TRBJ2-7	TRBD1	TGTGCCAGCGGACCGGGACAGGGCGACGAGCAGTACTTC	CASGPGQGDEQYF
-	TRBV11-2	TRBJ2-2	-	TGTGCCAGCACGACCTCTTCCGGGGGGCTGGGCGGGGAGCTGTTTTTT	CASTTSSGGLGGELFF
-	TRBV27	TRBJ2-1	-	TGTGCCAGCAGTTACAAAAATGAGCAGTTCTTC	CASSYKNEQFF
-	TRBV5-4	TRBJ2-7	TRBD1	TGTGCCAGCAGATCCGGGACAGACCCCTCCTACGAGCAGTACTTC	CASRSGTDPSYEQYF
-	TRBV5-3	TRBJ1-5	-	TGTGCCAGAAGCCGTGTGGCAGGGGCTCTGGGTCAGCCCCAGCATTTT	CARSRVAGALGQPQHF
-	TRBV7-8	TRBJ2-3	-	TGTGCCAGCAGCTTAATTGCGGCAACAGATACGCAGTATTTT	CASSLIAATDTQYF
few	TRBV27	TRBJ1-4	TRBD1	TGTGCCAGCAGTCCCAGACAGGGGACTAATGAAAAACTGTTTTTT	CASSPRQGTNEKLFF
-	TRBV6-6	TRBJ1-5	-	TGTGCCAGCAGCCCTGCGTATCAGCCCCAGCATTTT	CASSPAYQPQHF
-	TRBV9	TRBJ2-6	-	TGTGCCAGCAGCCCTTCCTCTGGGGCCAACGTCCTGACTTTC	CASSPSSGANVLTF
-	TRBV9	TRBJ1-6	-	TGTGCCAGCAGCGTAGGGGAGAGCTCCTATAATTCACCCCTCCACTTT	CASSVGESSYNSPLHF
once	TRBV7-9	TRBJ1-1	TRBD1	TGTGCCAGCAGCTCCGGACAGGGGGGGTTCACTGAAGCTTTCTTT	CASSSGQGGFTEAFF
-	TRBV24-1	TRBJ2-1	-	TGTGCCACCAGTGATTTCGGGGAGCAGTTCTTC	CATSDFGEQFF
-	TRBV27	TRBJ1-2	TRBD1	TGTGCCAGCAGTTTACAGGGGGCTAACTATGGCTACACCTTC	CASSLQGANYGYTF
-	TRBV5-1	TRBJ1-1	-	TGCGCCAGCAGCTTGGGACAGAGTTACACTGAAGCTTTCTTT	CASSLGQSYTEAFF
-	TRBV28	TRBJ2-3	-	TGTGCCAGCAGTCCCTCGGACTTCTCTACAGATACGCAGTATTTT	CASSPSDFSTDTQYF
-	TRBV20-1	TRBJ1-2	-	TGCAGTGCTAGTGACAGCTATGGCTACACCTTC	CSASDSYGYTF
-	TRBV28	TRBJ1-2	TRBD1	TGTGCCAGCAGTTTCCCGGGACAGGGGGCCTATGGCTACACCTTC	CASSFPGQGAYGYTF
once	TRBV25-1	TRBJ2-3	TRBD1	TGTGCCAGCAGTGAAGGGTGGGACAGATACACAGATACGCAGTATTTT	CASSEGWDRYTDTQYF
-	TRBV28	TRBJ2-2	-	TGTGCCAGCAGGGGCTACACCGGGGAGCTGTTTTTT	CASRGYTGELFF
-	TRBV4-1	TRBJ2-2	-	TGCGCCAGCAGCCAAGATTACAGCGACAGGTGGCTTGACCTCACCGGGGAGCTGTTTTTT	CASSQDYSDRWLDLTGELFF